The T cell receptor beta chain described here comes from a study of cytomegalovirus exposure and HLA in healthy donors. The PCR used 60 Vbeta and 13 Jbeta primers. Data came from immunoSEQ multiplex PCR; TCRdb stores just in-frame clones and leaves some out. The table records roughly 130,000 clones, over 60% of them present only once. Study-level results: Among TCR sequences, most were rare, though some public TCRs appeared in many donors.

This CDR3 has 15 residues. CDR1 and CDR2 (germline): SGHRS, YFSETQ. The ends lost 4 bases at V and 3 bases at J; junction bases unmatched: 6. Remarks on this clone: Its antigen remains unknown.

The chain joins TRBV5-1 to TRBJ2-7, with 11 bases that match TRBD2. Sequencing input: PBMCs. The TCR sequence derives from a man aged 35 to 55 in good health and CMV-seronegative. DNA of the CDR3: TGCGCCAGCAGCCTCGCCGGGACTAGCGGCTACGAGCAGTACTTC. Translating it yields CASSLAGTSGYEQYF.